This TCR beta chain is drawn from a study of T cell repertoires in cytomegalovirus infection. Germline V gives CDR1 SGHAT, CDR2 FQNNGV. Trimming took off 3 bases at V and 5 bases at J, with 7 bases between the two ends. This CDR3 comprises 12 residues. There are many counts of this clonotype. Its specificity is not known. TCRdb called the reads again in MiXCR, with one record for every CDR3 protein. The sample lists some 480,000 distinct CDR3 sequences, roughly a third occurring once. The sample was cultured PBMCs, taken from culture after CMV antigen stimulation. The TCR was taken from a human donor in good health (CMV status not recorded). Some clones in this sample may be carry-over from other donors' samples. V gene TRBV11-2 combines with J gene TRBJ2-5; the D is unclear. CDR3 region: CASSLDGETQYF. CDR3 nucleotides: TGTGCCAGCAGCTTGGACGGGGAGACCCAGTACTTC.